This note documents a single TCR beta chain sequence. The antigen is undetermined. The record originates from a study of CD8+ T cells in alopecia areata. Turning to the study itself: For the treated group, dosing was oral tofacitinib at 5 to 10 mg twice daily. Notes on the study in general: It was lesional scalp, especially alopecia totalis/universalis, that showed higher clonality than normal scalp.

Specified treatment: oral pan-JAK inhibitor, 5-10 mg twice daily. In alopecia areata patients, both lesional scalp punch biopsies and peripheral blood were collected. Reverse transcribed after extraction, RNA yielded cDNA as the sequencing template. The table came from immunoSEQ multiplex PCR; TCRdb's copy has only in-frame clones and leaves some out. This sample has some 120,000 clones; less than 75% occur once, and the top ten carry approximately 12%. The TCR sequence derives from a human donor with alopecia areata. The material sequenced was CD8+ T cells sorted from blood, taken at week 24, from a patient treated with tofacitinib.

The DNA for the CDR3 is TGTGCCAGCAGTTCCTATCCGACAGGAAGGGAAAAACTGTTTTTT. Its protein is CASSSYPTGREKLFF. This chain connects TRBV27 to TRBJ1-4; possibly TRBD1 for D (6 bases). Trimming removed 4 bases at V and 8 bases at J, with 17 bases between. This CDR3 is 15 amino acids long. Germline V gene lookup returns CDR1 MNHEY and CDR2 SMNVEV (reference sequence).